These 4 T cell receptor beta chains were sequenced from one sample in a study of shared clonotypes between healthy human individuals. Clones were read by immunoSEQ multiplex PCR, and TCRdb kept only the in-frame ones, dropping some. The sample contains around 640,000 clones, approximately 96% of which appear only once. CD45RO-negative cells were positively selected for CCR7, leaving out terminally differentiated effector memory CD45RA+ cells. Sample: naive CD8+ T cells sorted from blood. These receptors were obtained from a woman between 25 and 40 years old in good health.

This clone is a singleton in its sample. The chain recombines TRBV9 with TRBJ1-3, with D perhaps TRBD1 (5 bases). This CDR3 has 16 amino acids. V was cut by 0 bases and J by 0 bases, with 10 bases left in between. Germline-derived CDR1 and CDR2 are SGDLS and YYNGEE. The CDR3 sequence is CASSVGAGDSGNTIYF. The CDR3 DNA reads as TGTGCCAGCAGCGTAGGGGCGGGGGACTCTGGAAACACCATATATTTT. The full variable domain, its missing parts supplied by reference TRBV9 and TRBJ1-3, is DSGVTQTPKHLITATGQRVTLRCSPRSGDLSVYWYQQSLDQGLQFLIQYYNGEERAKGNILERFSAQQFPDLHSELNLSSLELGDSALYFCASSVGAGDSGNTIYFGEGSWLTVV.

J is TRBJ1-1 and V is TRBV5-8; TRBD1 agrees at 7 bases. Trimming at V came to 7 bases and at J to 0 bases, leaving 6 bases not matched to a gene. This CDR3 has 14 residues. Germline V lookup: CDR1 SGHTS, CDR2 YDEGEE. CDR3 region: CASANRGLNTEAFF. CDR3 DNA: TGTGCCAGCGCTAACAGGGGTCTGAACACTGAAGCTTTCTTT.

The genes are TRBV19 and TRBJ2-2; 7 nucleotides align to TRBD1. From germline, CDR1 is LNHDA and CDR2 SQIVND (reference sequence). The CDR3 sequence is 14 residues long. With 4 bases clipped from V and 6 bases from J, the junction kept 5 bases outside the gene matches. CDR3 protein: CASSTGGKAGELFF. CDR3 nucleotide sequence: TGTGCCAGTAGTACAGGGGGAAAGGCCGGGGAGCTGTTTTTT.

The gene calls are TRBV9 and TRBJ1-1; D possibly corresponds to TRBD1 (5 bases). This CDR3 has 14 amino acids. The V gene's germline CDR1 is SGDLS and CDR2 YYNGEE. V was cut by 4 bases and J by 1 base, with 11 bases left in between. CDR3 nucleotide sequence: TGTGCCAGCAGCCCGGGGGGAGCGAACACTGAAGCTTTCTTT. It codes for CASSPGGANTEAFF.